The 24 T cell receptor beta chains reported below all come from one sample, sequenced in a study of blood T cell repertoires in COVID-19. Clones were read by immunoSEQ multiplex PCR, and TCRdb kept only the in-frame ones, dropping some. The data contain over 250,000 clones, 75% to 90% of them seen just once; the ten biggest clones take up 6.3%. The sample consisted of peripheral blood. The receptors were sampled from a woman aged 45-65 years with COVID-19, enrolled during active disease.

The chain carries TRBV29-1 and TRBJ1-5; 9 bases agree with TRBD1. V was pared by 5 bases and J by 7 bases, with 6 bases of the junction left unmatched. Germline CDR1 is SQVTM and CDR2 is ANQGSEA. The CDR3 extends over 13 amino acids. CDR3 loop: CSVNRGPGQPQHF. CDR3 bases: TGCAGCGTTAACAGGGGGCCAGGGCAGCCCCAGCATTTT.

CDR3 sequence (DNA): TGTGCCAGTAGTATTGGACTGGGGAACTCCTACAATGAGCAGTTCTTC. This sequence encodes CASSIGLGNSYNEQFF. V gene TRBV19 combines with J gene TRBJ2-1; D is perhaps TRBD2 (5 bases). The CDR3 is 16 amino acids. Germline V gives CDR1 LNHDA, CDR2 SQIVND (reference sequence). Deletions cut 3 bases from V and 0 bases from J, with 12 bases between.

The chain is built from TRBV7-9 and TRBJ1-6; maybe TRBD1 (5 bases). The CDR3 totals 15 residues. V lost 4 bases and J lost 10, with 17 bases in between. Per the germline V gene, CDR1 is SEHNR and CDR2 is FQNEAQ (reference sequence). DNA for the CDR3: TGTGCCAGCAGCTCCGTGGGGCAGGAGGGCTCACCCCTCCACTTT. Translating it yields CASSSVGQEGSPLHF.

This rearrangement joins TRBV18 to TRBJ1-1; D unresolved. V shed 3 bases and J shed 7 bases, with 6 bases lying between them. The germline CDR1 and CDR2 sequences are KGHSH and LQKENI. CDR3 length: 11 residues. CDR3 sequence (DNA): TGTGCCAGCTCACCGGGCAGTGAAGCTTTCTTT. It is translated as CASSPGSEAFF.

In this sample, this clone turned up a few times. V usage is TRBV4-2 and J usage is TRBJ2-1; 10 bases map to TRBD2. The CDR3 extends over 16 amino acids. Germline loops: CDR1 LGHNA, CDR2 YNFKEQ. With V trimmed by 1 base and J by 2 bases, 2 bases remained unmatched. The CDR3 reads CASSQGLAGAYNEQFF. The CDR3 DNA reads TGTGCCAGCAGCCAAGGGCTAGCGGGGGCCTACAATGAGCAGTTCTTC.

The chain links TRBV27 to TRBJ2-5, with D tentatively TRBD2 (6 bases). Germline V gene lookup returns CDR1 MNHEY and CDR2 SMNVEV (reference sequence). With 4 bases removed from V and 4 bases from J, the gap between germline ends came to 22 bases. The CDR3 is made up of 17 amino acids. The CDR3 region is CASSSLSGGSRSETQYF. DNA of the CDR3: TGTGCCAGCAGTTCGCTCAGTGGGGGGAGTAGATCAGAGACCCAGTACTTC.

The J gene is TRBJ2-7, the V gene TRBV20-1, with 9 bases identical to TRBD1. The germline V gene has CDR1 DFQATT and CDR2 SNEGSKA (reference sequence). The CDR3 loop spans 14 amino acids. V lost 3 bases, J lost 3 bases, and 6 bases stayed unmatched. CDR3: CSASMPDRGYEQYF. In nucleotides, the CDR3 is TGCAGTGCTAGTATGCCGGACAGGGGCTACGAGCAGTACTTC.

This sequence joins TRBV21-1 and TRBJ1-2; TRBD1, the table's D call, was not compared with the DNA. TRBV21-1 is assigned pseudogene status. The CDR3 is 17 residues long. CDR3 in DNA: TGTGCCAGCAGCAAAGCGAAGAAGGGGAAGGAAGGCTATGGCTACACCTTC. It codes for CASSKAKKGKEGYGYTF.

The chain uses TRBV7-9 and TRBJ2-1, with 11 bases identical to TRBD1. V was clipped by 2 bases and J by 8 bases; unmatched bases: 2. Germline V lookup: CDR1 SEHNR, CDR2 FQNEAQ (reference sequence). The CDR3 contains 14 residues. CDR3 DNA sequence: TGTGCCAGCAGCTTAAGGACAGGGGGCGATGAGCAGTTCTTC. Its protein product is CASSLRTGGDEQFF.

The CDR3 nucleotides read TGCGCCAGCAGCTTGGAGGGACTAGCGGGAGACTACGAGCAGTACTTC. This gives the protein CASSLEGLAGDYEQYF. The chain has TRBV5-1 and TRBJ2-7, with 14 positions matching TRBD2. The CDR3 is made up of 16 amino acids. CDR1 and CDR2 from the germline V gene are SGHRS and YFSETQ. With 0 bases clipped from V and 3 bases from J, the junction kept 2 bases outside the gene matches.

The chain couples TRBV14 to TRBJ2-3; D remains unclear. V lost 4 bases and J lost 0, with 14 bases in between. CDR3 length: 16 residues. Per germline, CDR1 SGHDN and CDR2 FVKESK. The CDR3 DNA sequence: TGTGCCAGCAGCCCTGTCGAGATATCTAGCACAGATACGCAGTATTTT. Translated, it gives CASSPVEISSTDTQYF. Variable domain in full (rest from reference TRBV14 and TRBJ2-3): EAGVTQFPSHSVIEKGQTVTLRCDPISGHDNLYWYRRVMGKEIKFLLHFVKESKQDESGMPNNRFLAERTGGTYSTLKVQPAELEDSGVYFCASSPVEISSTDTQYFGPGTRLTVL.

This chain connects TRBV7-9 to TRBJ1-6, with 12 bases that match TRBD1. Germline V gene sequence: CDR1 SEHNR, CDR2 FQNEAQ (reference sequence). The J segment lost 9 bases and the V segment lost 5 bases, leaving 14 bases of the junction unmatched. The CDR3 extends over 18 amino acids. This chain's CDR3 is CASSKPAGQGARGSPLHF. DNA for the CDR3: TGTGCCAGCAGCAAGCCAGCGGGACAGGGGGCGCGGGGTTCACCCCTCCACTTT.

This sequence joins TRBV6-1 and TRBJ2-3; D may be TRBD1 (6 bases). The CDR3 spans 13 residues. The V gene lost 2 bases and the J gene lost 5 bases, with 8 bases spanning the gap. Germline assignment: CDR1 MNHNS and CDR2 SASEGT. The CDR3 loop reads CASSEPGVDTQYF. As DNA, the CDR3 is TGTGCCAGCAGTGAACCAGGGGTAGATACGCAGTATTTT.

The genes are TRBV5-4 and TRBJ2-1; D is possibly TRBD2 (5 bases). Germline V lookup: CDR1 SGHNT, CDR2 YYREEE (reference sequence). The germline V and J ends were trimmed by 3 bases and 1 base, with 11 bases remaining between them. The length of the CDR3 is 15 residues. The CDR3 region is CASSSTGGSYNEQFF. In DNA form, the CDR3 reads TGTGCCAGCAGCTCCACTGGAGGTTCCTACAATGAGCAGTTCTTC.

The gene calls are TRBV5-3 and TRBJ1-2, with D possibly matching TRBD1 (5 bases). TRBV5-3 is treated as an ORF (open reading frame) with a function not yet certain. V was pared by 0 bases and J by 2 bases, with 14 bases between. CDR3 size: 16 residues. The CDR3 sequence: CARSLGIGGRNYGYTF. CDR3 coding DNA: TGTGCCAGAAGCTTGGGTATCGGGGGAAGGAACTATGGCTACACCTTC.

The rearrangement joins TRBV11-3 to TRBJ2-5; no reliable D call. The CDR3 has 13 amino acids. With 2 bases removed from V and 5 bases from J, the gap between germline ends came to 9 bases. CDR1 and CDR2 (germline): SGHNT, YENEEA. The CDR3 coding sequence is TGTGCCAGCAGCTTATCCGCTCGGGAGACCCAGTACTTC. Protein: CASSLSARETQYF.

This clone was detected many times. The chain carries TRBV2 and TRBJ2-7, with 7 bases that match TRBD1. Per the germline V gene, CDR1 is SNHLY and CDR2 is FYNNEI. The V gene end was trimmed by 8 bases and the J gene end by 1 base; junction bases not matched to a gene: 5. This CDR3 comprises 13 residues. The CDR3 here is CASGTVFSYEQYF. The CDR3 DNA follows: TGTGCCAGCGGGACAGTTTTTTCCTACGAGCAGTACTTC. The whole variable domain, remainder taken from reference TRBV2 and TRBJ2-7, is EPEVTQTPSHQVTQMGQEVILRCVPISNHLYFYWYRQILGQKVEFLVSFYNNEISEKSEIFDDQFSVERPDGSNFTLKIRSTKLEDSAMYFCASGTVFSYEQYFGPGTRLTVT.

This chain connects TRBV7-6 to TRBJ2-7; TRBD2 matches 8 bases. The germline CDR1 and CDR2 sequences are SGHVS and FNYEAQ. J was trimmed by 1 base and V by 0 bases; bases with no gene match: 5. The CDR3 runs to 16 residues. The CDR3 region is CASSLAPAGVSYEQYF. The CDR3 nucleotides are TGTGCCAGCAGCTTAGCGCCAGCGGGAGTATCCTACGAGCAGTACTTC.

The rearrangement uses TRBV18 and TRBJ2-5; TRBD1 is a possible D gene (5 bases). Trimming removed 0 bases from V and 3 bases from J, with 11 bases in between. The CDR3 has 15 amino acids. Germline-derived CDR1 and CDR2 are KGHSH and LQKENI. This CDR3 reads CASSPPNRNEETQYF. Written as DNA, the CDR3 is TGTGCCAGCTCACCACCTAACAGGAATGAAGAGACCCAGTACTTC.

This clone was recorded only once. The sample holds other DNA sequences that translate to the same CDR3. The CDR3 sequence: CASSHQGSYNEQFF. The DNA for the CDR3 is TGTGCCAGCAGCCATCAGGGGTCCTACAATGAGCAGTTCTTC. J is TRBJ2-1 and V is TRBV3-1 (or the pseudogene TRBV3-2), with a tentative D call TRBD1 (6 bases). The V gene's germline CDR1 is LGHDT and CDR2 YNNKEL (reference sequence). The V end lost 3 bases, the J end lost 1 base, and 7 bases lay between the germline ends. The CDR3 covers 14 residues.

The V call is TRBV29-1, the J call TRBJ2-7, with D possibly matching TRBD2 (5 bases). Germline V gene data show CDR1 as SQVTM and CDR2 as ANQGSEA. Trimming pared 4 bases from V and 2 bases from J, leaving 9 bases between. This CDR3 is 12 amino acids long. CDR3 DNA: TGCAGCGTTGCGGGATCCGCCTACGAGCAGTACTTC. This sequence encodes CSVAGSAYEQYF.

The chain employs TRBV19 and TRBJ2-1; 7 nucleotides line up with TRBD1. Germline V CDR1 and CDR2: LNHDA, SQIVND (reference sequence). The CDR3 runs 14 residues. Trimming took 4 bases from V and 4 from J; bases not matched to a gene: 4. The CDR3 is CASSNRGRYNEQFF. CDR3 DNA: TGTGCCAGTAGTAACAGGGGCAGGTACAATGAGCAGTTCTTC.

The DNA for the CDR3 is TGTGCCAGCAGCAGAGCAGGATCTCTGGCACCCCTCCACTTT. This codes for CASSRAGSLAPLHF. The rearrangement links TRBV6-6 to TRBJ1-6; the D is unclear. The CDR3 sequence is 14 residues long. Trimming cost V 6 bases and J 11 bases, with 17 bases left between them. In germline, CDR1 is MNHNY, CDR2 SVGAGI (reference sequence).

The chain is built from TRBV21-1 and TRBJ1-6; the table's D call, TRBD1, has no DNA check behind it. TRBV21-1 is tagged as a pseudogene. This CDR3 is built from 15 residues. In nucleotides, the CDR3 is TGTGCCAACATACAGGGCTGGGACTATAATTCACCCCTCCACTTT. Its translation: CANIQGWDYNSPLHF.